This T cell receptor (beta chain) is from a study of early T cells in non-severe SARS-CoV-2 infection (dated by TCRdb to the early 2020s). Broadly, across the study: Because TCR sequencing relied on bulk RNA taken from unsorted whole blood, pairing of alpha and beta chains was not possible.

To note about this clonotype: Which antigen it targets is not known. No much larger clonotype is one base removed from it; base qualities were not supplied.

What the research found in general, with its limitations: Matching against VDJdb was skewed toward anti-spike CD8 responses, likely underestimated virus-specific expansions, and missed private and CD4 specificities.

Ends trimmed: V by 3 bases, J by 7 bases; bases unmatched to a gene: 3. CDR3 length: 12 amino acids, cysteine to phenylalanine. The kept DNA is CDR3 alone, 36 bases in frame from the first base. CDR1 and CDR2, looked up from the germline V gene (reference sequence), are DFQATT and SNEGSKA. Set within a cohort of healthcare workers in London, UK, this nested case-control study involved weekly PCR testing of nasopharyngeal swabs along with blood sampling. Healthcare workers were recruited during the week of the UK lockdown, between 23 and 31 March 2020, and followed weekly for up to about 15 weeks. Receptors were amplified or captured by 5' RACE. Sequencing used a NextSeq 500. Unique molecular identifiers were attached to individual cDNA molecules in the TCR library protocol so that sequencing error and PCR bias could be corrected. Both TCR alpha and beta chains were sequenced, and tight co-correlation was observed between alpha and beta sequence abundances in each sample. The study's processing was this. Decombinator V4 was used to annotate TCR sequences for V gene, J gene and CDR3. Expanded TCRs were defined as changing significantly between any two time points under a Poisson model with p below 0.0001. TCR abundances were normalised to the total number of TCRs sequenced per sample and were expressed as counts per million. TRAV1-2 paired with TRAJ12, TRAJ20 or TRAJ33 defined MAIT TCRs, while TRAV10 paired with TRAJ18 defined iNKT TCRs. VDJdb, accessed 1 November 2021, was searched for CMV, EBV and SARS-CoV-2 annotated TCRs, excluding TCRs annotated for multiple antigens. TCRdb reprocessing: public reads trimmed at Q25 with fastp, clones called with MiXCR, in-frame beta chains kept. All rows with the same CDR3 protein become a single entry with the most common DNA and genes. These V and J calls are TCRdb output, not the study's own analysis. Recorded for this sample are about 130,000 distinct CDR3 sequences; about 16% of them occurred a single time. The ten biggest clones cover just over 20% of the sample.

The chain is made from TRBV20-1 and TRBJ2-1; TRBD2 aligns with 7 central bases. Sequenced input: whole blood. The sequence derives from an adult who was a healthcare worker with PCR-confirmed SARS-CoV-2 infection or an uninfected control (not recorded which). The nucleotide sequence is TGCAGTGCTAGGCGGCGGGGGAATGAGCAGTTCTTC. Its product reads: CSARRRGNEQFF.